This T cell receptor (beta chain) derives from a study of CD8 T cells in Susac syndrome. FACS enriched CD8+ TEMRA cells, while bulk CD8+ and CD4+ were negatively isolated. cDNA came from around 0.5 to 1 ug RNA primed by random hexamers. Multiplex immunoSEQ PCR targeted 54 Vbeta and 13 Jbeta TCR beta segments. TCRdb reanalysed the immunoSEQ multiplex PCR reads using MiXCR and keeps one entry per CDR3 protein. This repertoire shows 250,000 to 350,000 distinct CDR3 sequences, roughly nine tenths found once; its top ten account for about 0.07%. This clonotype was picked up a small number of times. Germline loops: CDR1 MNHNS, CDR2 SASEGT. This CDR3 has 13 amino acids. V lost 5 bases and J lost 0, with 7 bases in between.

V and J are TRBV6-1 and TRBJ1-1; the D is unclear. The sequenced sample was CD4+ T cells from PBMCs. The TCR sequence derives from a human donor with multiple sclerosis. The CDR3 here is CASSLQLNTEAFF. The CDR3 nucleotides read TGTGCCAGCAGTTTACAGCTGAACACTGAAGCTTTCTTT.